Each of the 29 T cell receptor beta chains below was sequenced from the same sample in a study of T cell responses to AZD1222 COVID-19 vaccine. Using immunoSEQ multiplex PCR, the repertoire was profiled, and TCRdb retains in-frame clones only, with some absent. Among about 42,000 clones, approximately 88% were seen once, and the ten largest hold 18%. Sequences were derived from peripheral blood, sampled 28 days after the second AZD1222 dose. Source of these receptors: an adult who received the AZD1222 COVID-19 vaccine.

The chain is built from TRBV19 and TRBJ2-2; D is unclear. Germline V gene data show CDR1 as LNHDA and CDR2 as SQIVND (reference sequence). V lost 8 bases to trimming and J lost 4 bases, with 5 bases between them. The CDR3 totals 11 residues. The DNA of the CDR3 is TGTGCCAGTGGGGTCACCGGGGAGCTGTTTTTT. Translation: CASGVTGELFF.

This rearrangement joins TRBV6-5 to TRBJ2-3; D may correspond to TRBD1 or TRBD2 (5 bases each). The CDR3 has 15 amino acids. Trimming pared 4 bases from V and 0 bases from J, leaving 11 bases between. Germline loops: CDR1 MNHEY, CDR2 SVGAGI. CDR3 DNA sequence: TGTGCCAGCAGTTCTCGGGACCCTAGCACAGATACGCAGTATTTT. Translation gives CASSSRDPSTDTQYF.

Only a few counts were recorded for this clone. At one end the junction does not follow the germline gene, possibly because of a read error. J is TRBJ2-7 and V is TRBV11-2; possibly TRBD2 for D (7 bases). Germline V gene sequence: CDR1 SGHAT, CDR2 FQNNGV. The CDR3 runs to 16 residues. The CDR3 sequence is CASSLEGGRGAPPSDF. In DNA form, the CDR3 reads TGTGCCAGCAGCTTAGAAGGGGGACGGGGGGCCCCTCCGTCGGACTTC.

This chain links TRBV6-5 with TRBJ1-1, with TRBD1 matching over 7 bases. The CDR3 is 14 amino acids. The V segment lost 5 bases and the J segment 1 base; nucleotides outside the gene matches: 4. Germline CDR1 and CDR2: MNHEY and SVGAGI. The CDR3 protein is CASSTRDRNTEAFF. CDR3 in DNA: TGTGCCAGCAGTACGAGGGACAGGAACACTGAAGCTTTCTTT.

CDR3 loop: CASSSKSGGTYNEQFF. For the CDR3, the DNA is TGTGCCAGCAGCTCTAAGAGCGGGGGTACCTACAATGAGCAGTTCTTC. The V gene is TRBV7-6, the J gene TRBJ2-1; 8 bases are shared with TRBD2. The CDR3 sequence is 16 residues long. Trimming at V came to 4 bases and at J to 2 bases, leaving 7 bases not matched to a gene. Germline V gene lookup returns CDR1 SGHVS and CDR2 FNYEAQ.

The chain recombines TRBV5-4 with TRBJ1-3; no clear D gene. With 1 base removed from V and 0 bases from J, the gap between germline ends came to 8 bases. CDR1 and CDR2 (germline): SGHNT, YYREEE (reference sequence). The CDR3 contains 15 residues. The CDR3 sequence: CASSLPAGSGNTIYF. The CDR3 coding sequence is TGTGCCAGCAGCTTGCCGGCCGGCTCTGGAAACACCATATATTTT.

The V call is TRBV6-5, the J call TRBJ1-2; 9 nucleotides match TRBD1. In germline, CDR1 is MNHEY, CDR2 SVGAGI. The V gene end was trimmed by 6 bases and the J gene end by 1 base; junction bases not matched to a gene: 6. The CDR3 is 15 residues long. The CDR3 spells CASRSGGQGNYGYTF. For the CDR3, the DNA is TGTGCCAGCAGAAGTGGGGGACAGGGTAACTATGGCTACACCTTC.

The J gene is TRBJ1-3, the V gene TRBV6-4; tentative D call: TRBD1 (5 bases). V gave up 2 bases and J gave up 10 bases, with 12 bases separating them. The length of the CDR3 is 13 residues. CDR1 is MRHNA and CDR2 is SNTAGT in the germline V gene. The DNA of the CDR3 is TGTGCCAGCAGTGACACGGGGGAACGGACCATATATTTT. It encodes CASSDTGERTIYF.

This clone was seen once. The CDR3 region has the DNA TGTGCCAGCACCCTAACGGGACGCCAAGAGACCCAGTACTTC. Protein sequence: CASTLTGRQETQYF. This chain uses TRBV9 with TRBJ2-5; D possibly matches TRBD1 or TRBD2 (5 bases each). The CDR3 sequence is 14 residues long. Trimming stripped 6 bases from V and 1 base from J, with 13 bases between. Per germline, CDR1 SGDLS and CDR2 YYNGEE.

This clone was counted once. The CDR3 here is CASSYSGGNIQYF. Here the CDR3 DNA reads TGTGCCAGCAGTTACTCCGGGGGAAACATTCAGTACTTC. The chain links TRBV6-5 to TRBJ2-4, with D possibly being TRBD2 (6 bases). CDR3 length equals 13 residues. V lost 0 bases and J 6 bases, leaving 6 bases between the germline ends. Germline V CDR1 and CDR2: MNHEY, SVGAGI.

The chain combines TRBV7-9 with TRBJ2-7, with 9 bases identical to TRBD1. CDR1 SEHNR and CDR2 FQNEAQ come from the germline V gene (reference sequence). The J segment lost 6 bases and the V segment lost 2 bases, leaving 11 bases of the junction unmatched. The CDR3 runs to 16 residues. CDR3 in DNA: TGTGCCAGCAGCTTAAGGGAAGGACAGGGGATAGGCGAGCAGTACTTC. It is translated as CASSLREGQGIGEQYF.

The CDR3 nucleotides read TGTGCCAGTAGCTCGGGGGGGGGCCGAACTGAAGCTTTCTTT. Its translation: CASSSGGGRTEAFF. The V gene is TRBV19, the J gene TRBJ1-1; possibly TRBD1 for D (6 bases). Trimming shortened V by 6 bases and J by 5 bases, and 16 bases separated the two germline ends. The germline V gene has CDR1 LNHDA and CDR2 SQIVND (reference sequence). This CDR3 comprises 14 residues.

The J gene is TRBJ1-5, the V gene TRBV29-1; D unclear. The length of the CDR3 is 11 residues. The germline V and J ends were trimmed by 6 bases and 2 bases, with 5 bases remaining between them. Looked up from germline, CDR1 is SQVTM and CDR2 is ANQGSEA. CDR3 in DNA: TGCAGCGTAGGCGGCAATCAGCCCCAGCATTTT. Translation gives CSVGGNQPQHF.

The chain is built from TRBV13 and TRBJ2-5, with a possible D match to TRBD1 (6 bases). The germline CDR1 and CDR2 sequences are PRHDT and FYEKMQ (reference sequence). V was cut by 5 bases and J by 4 bases, with 11 bases left in between. The CDR3 is made up of 13 amino acids. CDR3 sequence (DNA): TGTGCCAGCAGCGGCGACAGGAGAGAGACCCAGTACTTC. It encodes CASSGDRRETQYF.

This chain links TRBV4-2 with TRBJ2-3; D gene uncertain. This CDR3 comprises 13 residues. Germline lookup yields CDR1 LGHNA and CDR2 YNFKEQ. V was shortened by 1 base and J by 11 bases, with 13 bases between the two germline ends. CDR3 amino acids: CASSQALDSEQYF. DNA of the CDR3: TGTGCCAGCAGCCAAGCGTTGGATTCGGAGCAGTATTTT.

The gene calls are TRBV3-1 (or the pseudogene TRBV3-2) and TRBJ1-5, with 7 bases fitting TRBD1. Trimming at V came to 4 bases and at J to 3 bases, leaving 6 bases not matched to a gene. CDR1 LGHDT and CDR2 YNNKEL come from the germline V gene (reference sequence). The CDR3 totals 15 residues. CDR3 protein: CASSRDSFSNQPQHF. The CDR3 DNA reads as TGTGCCAGCAGCCGGGACAGCTTCTCCAATCAGCCCCAGCATTTT.

This clone has only a few counts. J is TRBJ1-6 and V is TRBV12-3 or TRBV12-4; D remains unclear. The V end lost 1 base, the J end lost 5 bases, and 0 bases lay between the germline ends. There are 12 residues in the CDR3. CDR3 bases: TGTGCCAGCAGTTTAGATAATTCACCCCTCCACTTT. It translates to CASSLDNSPLHF.

The J gene is TRBJ2-7, the V gene TRBV3-1 (or the pseudogene TRBV3-2); TRBD1 matches 9 bases. This CDR3 is built from 14 residues. V gave up 5 bases and J gave up 2 bases; unmatched junction bases: 4. Germline V gives CDR1 LGHDT, CDR2 YNNKEL (reference sequence). This chain's CDR3 is CASSSGQGTYEQYF. In DNA, the CDR3 is TGTGCCAGCAGCTCCGGACAGGGGACCTACGAGCAGTACTTC.

The V and J genes are TRBV24-1 and TRBJ2-2; D unclear. The CDR3 is made up of 15 amino acids. V lost 1 base to trimming and J lost 2 bases, with 7 bases between them. CDR1 and CDR2 (germline): KGHDR, SFDVKD. DNA for the CDR3: TGTGCCACCAGTGATTTTCCGATTAACACCGGGGAGCTGTTTTTT. Translation gives CATSDFPINTGELFF.

The rearrangement uses TRBV4-2 and TRBJ1-4, with D possibly matching TRBD1 (5 bases). Germline loops: CDR1 LGHNA, CDR2 YNFKEQ. The CDR3 loop spans 16 amino acids. Trimming took 3 bases from V and 9 from J, leaving 20 bases between them. The CDR3 is CASSQGQRGGVQKLFF. As DNA, the CDR3 is TGTGCCAGCAGCCAGGGGCAGCGGGGAGGAGTACAAAAACTGTTTTTT.

This sequence joins TRBV12-3 or TRBV12-4 and TRBJ2-7; TRBD1 might be the D (6 bases). CDR3 length equals 13 residues. V gave up 6 bases and J gave up 3 bases, with 12 bases separating them. The CDR3 region has the DNA TGTGCCAGCAGAAGGGGGAGATTCTACGAGCAGTACTTC. It yields the protein CASRRGRFYEQYF.

This clone was recorded a few times. This chain links TRBV27 with TRBJ1-2; possibly TRBD1 for D (5 bases). V lost 6 bases, J lost 6 bases, and 17 bases lay in between. The CDR3 has 14 residues. The germline CDR1 and CDR2 sequences are MNHEY and SMNVEV (reference sequence). This CDR3 reads CASSSGADTHGYTF. CDR3 DNA: TGTGCCAGCAGCTCTGGGGCGGACACCCATGGCTACACCTTC.

The gene calls are TRBV10-3 and TRBJ2-7; a possible D gene is TRBD2 (6 bases). The germline CDR1 and CDR2 sequences are ENHRY and SYGVKD. Trimming removed 2 bases at V and 3 bases at J, with 20 bases between. The CDR3 totals 17 residues. CDR3 sequence: CAISETQPRGSHYEQYF. DNA of the CDR3: TGTGCCATCAGTGAGACCCAGCCACGGGGGAGTCACTACGAGCAGTACTTC.

The rearrangement uses TRBV5-1 and TRBJ2-5; 10 positions agree with TRBD2. CDR3 length equals 15 residues. Germline CDR1 SGHRS, CDR2 YFSETQ. V gave up 4 bases and J gave up 5 bases; unmatched junction bases: 8. The CDR3 nucleotides are TGCGCCAGCAGCCTAGAGCGGGGGGGCAGGGAGACCCAGTACTTC. Its protein is CASSLERGGRETQYF.

V gene TRBV2 combines with J gene TRBJ2-6; D gene uncertain. The germline V and J ends were trimmed by 4 bases and 0 bases, with 4 bases remaining between them. The CDR3 is made up of 14 amino acids. The germline CDR1 and CDR2 sequences are SNHLY and FYNNEI. The CDR3: CASSVGSGANVLTF. In DNA form, the CDR3 reads TGTGCCAGCAGTGTCGGCTCTGGGGCCAACGTCCTGACTTTC. The complete variable domain, with remaining parts taken from reference TRBV2 and TRBJ2-6, reads EPEVTQTPSHQVTQMGQEVILRCVPISNHLYFYWYRQILGQKVEFLVSFYNNEISEKSEIFDDQFSVERPDGSNFTLKIRSTKLEDSAMYFCASSVGSGANVLTFGAGSRLTVL.

J is TRBJ1-3 and V is TRBV19, with 7 nucleotides matching TRBD1. The J segment lost 2 bases and the V segment lost 5 bases, leaving 9 bases of the junction unmatched. The CDR3 has 16 residues. In germline, CDR1 is LNHDA, CDR2 SQIVND (reference sequence). The CDR3 is CASSSRSQGAGNTIYF. The CDR3 DNA reads TGTGCCAGTAGTTCCAGAAGCCAGGGGGCTGGAAACACCATATATTTT.

The chain recombines TRBV9 with TRBJ1-3, with no clear D. The CDR3 totals 12 residues. Looked up from germline, CDR1 is SGDLS and CDR2 is YYNGEE. V shed 4 bases and J shed 8 bases, with 10 bases lying between them. The CDR3 loop reads CASSRRTDTIYF. In DNA form, the CDR3 reads TGTGCCAGCAGCCGTAGAACGGACACCATATATTTT.

This sequence joins TRBV7-2 and TRBJ1-5; D not certain. This CDR3 region has 14 residues. V was shortened by 5 bases and J by 0 bases, with 8 bases between the two germline ends. The germline V gene encodes CDR1 SGHTA and CDR2 FQGNSA. The CDR3 spells CASSAGYSNQPQHF. Written as DNA, the CDR3 is TGTGCCAGCAGCGCCGGGTATAGCAATCAGCCCCAGCATTTT.

The rearrangement uses TRBV10-3 and TRBJ1-2; D not resolved. V was clipped by 4 bases and J by 8 bases, with 23 bases between them. The CDR3 covers 16 residues. The germline CDR1 and CDR2 sequences are ENHRY and SYGVKD. The CDR3: CAISGNARADGGGYTF. Written as DNA, the CDR3 is TGTGCCATCAGTGGAAACGCCCGGGCTGACGGCGGGGGCTACACCTTC.